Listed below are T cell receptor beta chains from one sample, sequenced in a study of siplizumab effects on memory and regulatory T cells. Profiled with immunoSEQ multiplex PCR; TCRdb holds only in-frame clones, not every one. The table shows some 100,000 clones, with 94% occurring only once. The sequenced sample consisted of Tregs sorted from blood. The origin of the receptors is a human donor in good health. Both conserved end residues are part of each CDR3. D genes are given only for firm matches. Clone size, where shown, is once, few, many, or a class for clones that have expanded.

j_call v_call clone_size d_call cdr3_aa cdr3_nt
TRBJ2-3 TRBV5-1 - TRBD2 CASSRPGTSEYRDTQYF TGCGCCAGCAGCAGGCCTGGGACTAGCGAGTACAGGGATACGCAGTATTTT
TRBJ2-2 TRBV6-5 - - CASSHIVNTGELFF TGTGCCAGCAGCCACATAGTGAACACCGGGGAGCTGTTTTTT
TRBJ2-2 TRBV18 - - CASSPPLIITGELFF TGTGCCAGCTCACCACCTCTCATTATCACCGGGGAGCTGTTTTTT
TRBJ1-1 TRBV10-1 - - CASNKGDTEAFF TGCGCCAGCAATAAGGGGGACACTGAAGCTTTCTTT
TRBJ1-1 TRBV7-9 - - CASSPSLARMTEAFF TGTGCCAGCAGCCCCAGCCTTGCGAGGATGACTGAAGCTTTCTTT
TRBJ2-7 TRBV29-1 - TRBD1 CSVAQGAREQYF TGCAGCGTTGCACAGGGGGCGCGTGAGCAGTACTTC
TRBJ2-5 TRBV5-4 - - CASSPGLGQTQYF TGTGCCAGCAGCCCGGGGCTGGGGCAGACCCAGTACTTC
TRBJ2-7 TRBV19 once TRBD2 CASSDQSGSRGYEQYF TGTGCCAGTAGTGATCAAAGCGGGAGTCGGGGCTACGAGCAGTACTTC
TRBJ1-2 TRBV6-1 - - CASSEKVSQGRYTF TGTGCCAGCAGTGAAAAGGTCAGCCAGGGACGCTACACCTTC
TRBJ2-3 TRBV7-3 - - CASSLDSTDTQYF TGTGCCAGCAGCTTGGACAGCACAGATACGCAGTATTTT
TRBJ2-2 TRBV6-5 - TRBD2 CASSYRYRGGNGELFF TGTGCCAGCAGTTATCGGTACCGGGGGGGGAACGGGGAGCTGTTTTTT
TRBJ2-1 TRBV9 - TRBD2 CASSRETSGIYNEQFF TGTGCCAGCAGCCGAGAGACTAGCGGGATCTACAATGAGCAGTTCTTC
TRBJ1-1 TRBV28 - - CASSLYRGSTEAFF TGTGCCAGCAGTTTATATAGAGGGAGCACTGAAGCTTTCTTT
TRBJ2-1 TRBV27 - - CASSQHRRNSYNEQFF TGTGCCAGCAGCCAACACAGGCGAAACTCCTACAATGAGCAGTTCTTC
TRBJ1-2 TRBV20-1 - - CSARTRYGYTF TGCAGTGCTAGAACCCGCTATGGCTACACCTTC
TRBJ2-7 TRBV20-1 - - CSKMSGYEQYF TGCAGTAAAATGAGCGGATACGAGCAGTACTTC
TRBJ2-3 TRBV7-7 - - CASSLVGTDTQYF TGTGCCAGCAGCTTAGTCGGCACAGATACGCAGTATTTT
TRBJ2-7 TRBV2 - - CASRPDSYEQYF TGTGCCAGCAGGCCTGACTCCTACGAGCAGTACTTC
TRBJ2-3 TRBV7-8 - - CASSLPSRTDTQYF TGTGCCAGCAGCTTACCCAGCCGCACAGATACGCAGTATTTT
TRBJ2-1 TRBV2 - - CASRVIGANEQFF TGTGCCAGCAGGGTTATAGGGGCCAATGAGCAGTTCTTC
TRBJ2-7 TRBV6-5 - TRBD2 CASMVASGSHEQYF TGTGCCAGCATGGTGGCTAGCGGGAGCCACGAGCAGTACTTC
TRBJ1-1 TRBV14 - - CASSQLRGVNTEAFF TGTGCCAGCAGTCAACTGCGAGGTGTGAACACTGAAGCTTTCTTT
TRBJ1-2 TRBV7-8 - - CASSLVIPRDNVYGYTF TGTGCCAGCAGCTTAGTAATCCCCCGGGATAATGTATATGGCTACACCTTC
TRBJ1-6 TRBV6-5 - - CASSYLGSQRSPLHF TGTGCCAGCAGTTACTTAGGGTCGCAGCGGTCACCCCTCCACTTT
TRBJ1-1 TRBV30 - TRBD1 CAWGPGTGIAFF TGTGCCTGGGGTCCCGGGACAGGGATAGCTTTCTTT
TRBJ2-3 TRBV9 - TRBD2 CASSATLAGGPGTDTQYF TGTGCCAGCAGCGCCACCCTAGCGGGAGGGCCTGGCACAGATACGCAGTATTTT
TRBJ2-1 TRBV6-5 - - CASSRGFKVHEQFF TGTGCCAGCAGTAGAGGGTTCAAGGTCCATGAGCAGTTCTTC
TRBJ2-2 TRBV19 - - CASSAIGELFF TGTGCCAGTAGCGCTATCGGGGAGCTGTTTTTT
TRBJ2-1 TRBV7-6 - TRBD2 CASSSTSERQFF TGTGCCAGCAGCTCGACTAGCGAAAGGCAGTTCTTC
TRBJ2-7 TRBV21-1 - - CASTPIGTPVPDEQYF TGTGCCAGCACTCCGATCGGGACTCCAGTTCCGGACGAGCAGTACTTC
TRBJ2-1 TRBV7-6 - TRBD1 CASKLTGGSYNEQFF TGTGCCAGCAAATTGACAGGGGGTTCGTACAATGAGCAGTTCTTC
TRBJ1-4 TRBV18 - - CASSPLTATNEKLFF TGTGCCAGCTCACCACTCACCGCAACTAATGAAAAACTGTTTTTT